These 21 T cell receptor beta chains were all obtained from the same sample, sequenced in a study of T cell responses to AZD1222 COVID-19 vaccine. TCRdb's table, derived via immunoSEQ multiplex PCR, lists solely in-frame clones and lacks some. The data show fewer than 200,000 clones, 88% seen once. The specimen was peripheral blood, collected 28 days after the second AZD1222 dose. The receptors stem from an adult who received the AZD1222 COVID-19 vaccine.

The genes are TRBV11-2 and TRBJ1-2; D possibly corresponds to TRBD1 (6 bases). The CDR3 is made up of 15 amino acids. Germline V gene sequence: CDR1 SGHAT, CDR2 FQNNGV. The V gene lost 5 bases and the J gene lost 4 bases, with 17 bases spanning the gap. CDR3 residues: CASSDTTGYSYGYTF. Written as DNA, the CDR3 is TGTGCCAGCAGCGACACTACAGGGTACAGCTATGGCTACACCTTC.

The V call is TRBV28, the J call TRBJ2-7; D may correspond to TRBD1 or TRBD2 (6 bases each). The CDR3 sequence is 14 residues long. Germline CDR1 reads MDHEN; CDR2 reads SYDVKM. Trimming cost V 7 bases and J 4 bases, with 17 bases left between them. CDR3: CASIQGGTIYEQYF. The CDR3 DNA reads as TGTGCCAGCATTCAAGGGGGGACAATTTACGAGCAGTACTTC. Complete variable domain (other parts from reference TRBV28 and TRBJ2-7): DVKVTQSSRYLVKRTGEKVFLECVQDMDHENMFWYRQDPGLGLRLIYFSYDVKMKEKGDIPEGYSVSREKKERFSLILESASTNQTSMYLCASIQGGTIYEQYFGPGTRLTVT.

This chain joins TRBV5-8 and TRBJ1-1; D gene unclear. Germline CDR1 reads SGHTS; CDR2 reads YDEGEE. Trimming took 3 bases from V and 0 from J, leaving 12 bases between them. The CDR3 totals 15 residues. CDR3 in amino acids: CASSSWARVNTEAFF. Written as DNA, the CDR3 is TGTGCCAGCAGCTCTTGGGCCCGGGTGAACACTGAAGCTTTCTTT.

The V and J genes are TRBV7-2 and TRBJ2-7; D remains unclear. CDR1 SGHTA and CDR2 FQGNSA come from the germline V gene. The CDR3 sequence is 11 residues long. V lost 5 bases to trimming and J lost 5 bases, with 7 bases between them. CDR3 sequence (DNA): TGTGCCAGCAGCCCCCTGAACGAGCAGTACTTC. It translates to CASSPLNEQYF.

This rearrangement joins TRBV28 to TRBJ2-2; possible D gene TRBD2, 5 bases. V lost 6 bases and J lost 4, with 6 bases in between. CDR1 is MDHEN, CDR2 SYDVKM, per germline. The CDR3 covers 12 residues. The CDR3 sequence is CASSGVTGELFF. CDR3 nucleotides: TGTGCCAGCAGCGGGGTCACCGGGGAGCTGTTTTTT.

The chain couples TRBV18 to TRBJ2-3; 14 nucleotides match TRBD2. V was pared by 2 bases and J by 5 bases, with 6 bases of the junction left unmatched. The CDR3 consists of 17 residues. CDR1 and CDR2 (germline): KGHSH, LQKENI. The CDR3 sequence is CASSPGTSGSIIDTQYF. Here the CDR3 DNA reads TGTGCCAGCTCACCAGGGACTAGCGGGAGCATTATAGATACGCAGTATTTT.

The V and J genes are TRBV7-9 and TRBJ2-1; TRBD1 aligns across 8 bases. Germline assignment: CDR1 SEHNR and CDR2 FQNEAQ (reference sequence). This CDR3 has 14 residues. The J segment lost 5 bases and the V segment lost 5 bases, leaving 5 bases of the junction unmatched. The CDR3 bases are TGTGCCAGCAGCCCCCTGACAGGGGACAATGAGCAGTTCTTC. Translation: CASSPLTGDNEQFF.

The V gene is TRBV4-2, the J gene TRBJ1-4, with 7 bases lining up with TRBD1. The junction had 6 bases not matched to a gene; V was cut back by 4 bases and J by 4 bases. Germline values: CDR1 LGHNA, CDR2 YNFKEQ. The CDR3 totals 15 residues. CDR3 loop: CASSPYRDSNEKLFF. CDR3 DNA sequence: TGTGCCAGCAGCCCTTACCGGGACAGTAATGAAAAACTGTTTTTT.

This sequence joins TRBV6-6 and TRBJ2-7; D is unclear. This CDR3 is built from 12 residues. Germline V gene sequence: CDR1 MNHNY, CDR2 SVGAGI (reference sequence). V lost 6 bases, J lost 7 bases, and 13 bases lay in between. The CDR3 protein is CASSYPRGEQYF. CDR3 nucleotides: TGTGCCAGCAGCTACCCCCGCGGAGAGCAGTACTTC.

V is TRBV9 and J is TRBJ2-3; a weak D match, TRBD2 (5 bases). The CDR3 length is 16 residues. Germline lookup yields CDR1 SGDLS and CDR2 YYNGEE. V lost 0 bases and J 4 bases, leaving 15 bases between the germline ends. CDR3 region: CASSVEAGPVSDTQYF. As DNA, the CDR3 is TGTGCCAGCAGCGTAGAGGCGGGTCCTGTGTCAGATACGCAGTATTTT.

The chain has TRBV27 and TRBJ2-1; D gene unclear. This CDR3 spans 11 amino acids. Trimming took 6 bases from V and 8 from J, leaving 8 bases between them. Germline CDR1 MNHEY, CDR2 SMNVEV (reference sequence). CDR3 coding DNA: TGTGCCAGCAGACTGTCCTATGAGCAGTTCTTC. As protein: CASRLSYEQFF.

The V gene is TRBV10-3, the J gene TRBJ1-6; D gene uncertain. V lost 6 bases and J lost 9, with 12 bases in between. The CDR3 consists of 13 residues. Per the germline V gene, CDR1 is ENHRY and CDR2 is SYGVKD. The CDR3: CAIRGLESSPLHF. In DNA form, the CDR3 reads TGTGCCATCAGGGGCTTGGAGAGTTCACCCCTCCACTTT.

The chain carries TRBV24-1 and TRBJ1-5, with 9 bases lining up with TRBD1. The germline CDR1 and CDR2 sequences are KGHDR and SFDVKD. The CDR3 is made up of 16 amino acids. Trimming at V came to 4 bases and at J to 3 bases, leaving 6 bases not matched to a gene. This chain's CDR3 is CATSDQGQGTNQPQHF. The CDR3 nucleotides read TGTGCCACCAGTGACCAGGGACAGGGTACCAATCAGCCCCAGCATTTT.

The chain combines TRBV19 with TRBJ2-2; D remains ambiguous. V gave up 9 bases and J gave up 6 bases, with 14 bases separating them. Germline V gene lookup returns CDR1 LNHDA and CDR2 SQIVND (reference sequence). The CDR3 covers 13 residues. The DNA for the CDR3 is TGTGCCAGCGCTCATTTTGGGCCCGGGGAGCTGTTTTTT. This gives the protein CASAHFGPGELFF.

This chain connects TRBV30 to TRBJ1-6; the match to TRBD1 covers 7 bases. This CDR3 spans 14 amino acids. V shed 4 bases and J 6 bases; nucleotides not matched to a gene: 6. CDR1 and CDR2 from the germline V gene are GTSNPN and SVGIG (reference sequence). CDR3 in DNA: TGTGCCTGGATACCCGGGACAGTTAATTCACCCCTCCACTTT. It encodes CAWIPGTVNSPLHF.

The rearrangement links TRBV6-4 to TRBJ1-6; D is perhaps TRBD1 (5 bases). V lost 4 bases to trimming and J lost 6 bases, with 10 bases between them. The CDR3 covers 14 residues. The germline V gene encodes CDR1 MRHNA and CDR2 SNTAGT. The CDR3 DNA sequence: TGTGCCAGCAGTGTTCGAGGGGTTAATTCACCCCTCCACTTT. Protein product: CASSVRGVNSPLHF.

The V gene is TRBV30, the J gene TRBJ2-1; the D is unclear. This CDR3 is built from 12 residues. With 3 bases removed from V and 5 bases from J, the gap between germline ends came to 8 bases. Germline CDR1 reads GTSNPN; CDR2 reads SVGIG (reference sequence). The CDR3 loop is CAWRNLNNEQFF. The DNA for the CDR3 is TGTGCCTGGAGAAACTTGAACAATGAGCAGTTCTTC.

This chain links TRBV30 with TRBJ1-5, with D perhaps matching TRBD1 (6 bases). Germline V lookup: CDR1 GTSNPN, CDR2 SVGIG (reference sequence). The CDR3 is made up of 15 amino acids. The V gene lost 0 bases and the J gene lost 5 bases, with 14 bases spanning the gap. CDR3 DNA sequence: TGTGCCTGGAGTGTAAGGGGCAGGGGAGATCAGCCCCAGCATTTT. Its translation: CAWSVRGRGDQPQHF.

V is TRBV10-3 and J is TRBJ2-1, with 7 positions matching TRBD2. This CDR3 is 17 amino acids long. V lost 0 bases, J lost 4 bases, and 9 bases stayed unmatched. CDR1 is ENHRY and CDR2 is SYGVKD in the germline V gene. As DNA, the CDR3 is TGTGCCATCAGTGAGTCGAGTGGCGGGAGTAGGTACAATGAGCAGTTCTTC. Amino acid sequence: CAISESSGGSRYNEQFF.

V gene TRBV30 combines with J gene TRBJ2-3, with 10 positions matching TRBD2. The germline gives CDR1 GTSNPN, CDR2 SVGIG (reference sequence). The CDR3 is 12 residues long. V trimming: 2 bases; J trimming: 10 bases; junction bases outside the gene matches: 3. The CDR3 loop is CAWSSGRVSQYF. In DNA, the CDR3 is TGTGCCTGGAGTAGCGGGAGGGTGTCGCAGTATTTT.

The chain uses TRBV13 and TRBJ2-7; 9 bases agree with TRBD2. This CDR3 contains 15 residues. The junction had 5 bases not matched to a gene; V was cut back by 4 bases and J by 1 base. Germline CDR1 PRHDT, CDR2 FYEKMQ (reference sequence). The CDR3: CASSSSGRPSYEQYF. The CDR3 coding sequence is TGTGCCAGCAGCTCGAGCGGGAGGCCTTCCTACGAGCAGTACTTC.